These T cell receptor beta chains were read from a single sample in a study of PD-L1 blockade in urothelial cancer. Only in-frame clones appear in the TCRdb table, and some are missing; sequencing was by immunoSEQ multiplex PCR. The sample lists 50,000 to 55,000 clones, more than 75% occurring once. Material: PBMCs, obtained around atezolizumab (anti-PD-L1) treatment. The receptors come from a man between 45 and 60 years old with urothelial cancer. Each CDR3 is given with its conserved first and last residue. D genes are given only for firm matches. Clone sizes are given selectively: once, few, many, or a class where the clone is expanded.

>-|TRBV6-4|TRBJ2-1|TRBD2
TGTGCCAGCAGTGAATCGGGACTAGCGGGCTCCAATGAGCAGTTCTTC
CASSESGLAGSNEQFF
>-|TRBV5-5|TRBJ1-1|-
TGTGCCAGCAGCTTGGCTCTAAGGGTGGGGGGAAACGCTGAAGCTTTCTTT
CASSLALRVGGNAEAFF
>once|TRBV29-1|TRBJ1-2|-
TGCAGCGTTGAACCCAGGGTAAAAAACTATGGCTACACCTTC
CSVEPRVKNYGYTF
>once|TRBV5-1|TRBJ2-2|TRBD2
TGCGCCAGCAGCCTGGGACTAGCGGGGGGTACCGGGGAGCTGTTTTTT
CASSLGLAGGTGELFF
>-|TRBV12-5|TRBJ1-1|-
TGTGCTAGTGGTTTGGTCCCCTCAGTTAACACTGAAGCTTTCTTT
CASGLVPSVNTEAFF
>medium-sized|TRBV6-5|TRBJ2-7|TRBD1
TGTGCCAGCAGTCAACCGGGACAGGGAGGCGAGCAGTACTTC
CASSQPGQGGEQYF
>-|TRBV6-4|TRBJ2-1|-
TGTGCCAGCAGTGTGGAGGGCGGGAATGAGCAGTTCTTC
CASSVEGGNEQFF
>-|TRBV29-1|TRBJ2-4|-
TGCAGCGTCATCCTCCAGGGGCGGTGGAGCATTCAGTACTTC
CSVILQGRWSIQYF
>-|TRBV12-5|TRBJ2-7|TRBD1
TGTGCTAGTGGTTTGGGGGGAGACAGGGTACGTCGGGAGCAGTACTTC
CASGLGGDRVRREQYF
>-|TRBV9|TRBJ1-4|TRBD1
TGTGCCAGCAGCGCTACCCCAGGGGGCTTACGCGAAAAACTGTTTTTT
CASSATPGGLREKLFF
>-|TRBV19|TRBJ1-1|TRBD1
TGTGCCAGTAGCGACAGGGTTCTCACTGAAGCTTTCTTT
CASSDRVLTEAFF
>-|TRBV19|TRBJ1-1|-
TGTGCCAGTAGTCCCCGAGGGTCAGTGAACACTGAAGCTTTCTTT
CASSPRGSVNTEAFF
>-|TRBV5-4|TRBJ2-3|TRBD2
TGTGCCAGCAGCTATCCCGGGACTACCTCTAGGGTAGATACGCAGTATTTT
CASSYPGTTSRVDTQYF
>-|TRBV6-5|TRBJ2-5|TRBD1
TGTGCCAGCAGTTGGACAGGGCCGAGGGAGACCCAGTACTTC
CASSWTGPRETQYF
>-|TRBV19|TRBJ1-1|-
TGTGCCAGTAGTGTAACCCCGGGATTAAGGGCGACGCCTGAAGCTTTCTTT
CASSVTPGLRATPEAFF
>-|TRBV4-1|TRBJ1-2|-
TGCGCCAGCAGCCAAAGGGCCAGGGGCGAGGACTACACCTTC
CASSQRARGEDYTF
>-|TRBV9|TRBJ2-5|-
TGTGCCAGCACCCCGAGTCTTTCAGGGGAGACCCAGTACTTC
CASTPSLSGETQYF
>-|TRBV19|TRBJ1-3|TRBD1
TGTGCCAGTAGTACCCGGACAGGAGGAAACACCATATATTTT
CASSTRTGGNTIYF
>-|TRBV7-7|TRBJ1-1|-
TGTGCTAGCAGCTTATCAAGGGGTTACACTGAAGCTTTCTTT
CASSLSRGYTEAFF
>-|TRBV7-2|TRBJ2-7|TRBD1
TGTGCCAGCAGCCCCCGGACAGGGGGCTCCTACGAGCAGTACTTC
CASSPRTGGSYEQYF
>-|TRBV6-5|TRBJ1-2|-
TGTGCCAGCAGTTACTCGGCCCTGCGGGGCTACACCTTC
CASSYSALRGYTF
>-|TRBV2|TRBJ2-7|-
TGTGCCAGCAGTGAGAACTTCCTAACTGTCTACGAGCAGTACTTC
CASSENFLTVYEQYF
>-|TRBV7-8|TRBJ1-5|TRBD1
TGTGCCAGCAGCTTAAGGTGGGACAGGGTGAATAGCAATCAGCCCCAGCATTTT
CASSLRWDRVNSNQPQHF
>-|TRBV27|TRBJ2-1|-
TGTGCCAGCAGGACCGGGAGTCCCTCCTACAATGAGCAGTTCTTC
CASRTGSPSYNEQFF
>-|TRBV7-2|TRBJ2-7|TRBD2
TGTGCCAGCAGCTTCTCAACTAGCGGCTACGAGCAGTACTTC
CASSFSTSGYEQYF
>-|TRBV25-1|TRBJ2-1|TRBD2
TGTGCCAGCAGTGAATGGGGGGGACATGAGCAGTTCTTC
CASSEWGGHEQFF
>few|TRBV7-2|TRBJ2-7|-
TGTGCCAGCACCCATTCACAGGGTTACGAGCAGTACTTC
CASTHSQGYEQYF
>-|TRBV27|TRBJ2-7|-
TGTGCCAGCAGCCCCGGTCGGGACTTC
CASSPGRDF
>-|TRBV5-1|TRBJ2-7|TRBD1
TGCGCCAGCAGCTTGGCCCAGGGGGTCAACGAGCAGTACTTC
CASSLAQGVNEQYF
>-|TRBV11-3|TRBJ2-1|TRBD1
TGTGCCAGCAGCTTAGGACAGGGGGTAAGGGCTGAGCAGTTCTTC
CASSLGQGVRAEQFF
>-|TRBV19|TRBJ2-1|-
TGTGCCAGTAGTATGACTAACTACAATGAGCAGTTCTTC
CASSMTNYNEQFF
>once|TRBV7-6|TRBJ2-3|TRBD2
TGTGCCAGCAGCTTACGACAGAGAGCCCTAGCGGGACTTGTAGATACGCAGTATTTT
CASSLRQRALAGLVDTQYF
>-|TRBV2|TRBJ2-5|TRBD1
TGTGCCAGCAGTGACCGGACAGGACAAGAGACCCAGTACTTC
CASSDRTGQETQYF
>-|TRBV21-1|TRBJ2-4|-
TGTGCCAGCAGCATCGGACTAGCGGGAGATAAGGCCAAAAACATTCAGTACTTC
CASSIGLAGDKAKNIQYF
>-|TRBV10-3|TRBJ2-2|-
TGTGCCATCAGCGGGGCGAGGGCGGGATCCAACACCGGGGAGCTGTTTTTT
CAISGARAGSNTGELFF
>-|TRBV4-1|TRBJ1-3|-
TGCGCCAGCAGCCAAGTCAATCCAGGGGTCTCTGGAAACACCATATATTTT
CASSQVNPGVSGNTIYF
>-|TRBV29-1|TRBJ1-1|-
TGCAGCGCTGCCTTGAGACTCTCGAACACTGAAGCTTTCTTT
CSAALRLSNTEAFF
>once|TRBV25-1|TRBJ1-5|TRBD1
TGTGCCAGCCGGGACAGACCGGATCAGCCCCAGCATTTT
CASRDRPDQPQHF
>-|TRBV30|TRBJ1-2|-
TGTGCCTGGAGGTGGGGAAGGGGTAACTATGGCTACACCTTC
CAWRWGRGNYGYTF
>-|TRBV6-5|TRBJ2-2|TRBD1
TGTGCCAGCAGGACCGACGGGACAGGGACCGGGGAGCTGTTTTTT
CASRTDGTGTGELFF
>-|TRBV11-2|TRBJ1-2|-
TGTGCCAGCAGCACCGTCCGGGGGGCGCCGTATGGCTACACCTTC
CASSTVRGAPYGYTF
>-|TRBV9|TRBJ2-5|TRBD2
TGTGCCAGCAGCGTAGATTTGAGACTAGCGGGGGGAGAGACCCAGTACTTC
CASSVDLRLAGGETQYF
>-|TRBV10-2|TRBJ1-1|TRBD1
TGCGCCAGCAGTGTCACTCCGGGGACAGGGGAAACTGAAGCTTTCTTT
CASSVTPGTGETEAFF
>once|TRBV11-2|TRBJ2-7|-
TGTGCCAGCAGCTTGACACAGTCCTACGAGCAGTACTTC
CASSLTQSYEQYF
>-|TRBV25-1|TRBJ1-6|TRBD1
TGTGCCAGCAGTGAGGACAGGGTAGGGGTTAATTCACCCCTCCACTTT
CASSEDRVGVNSPLHF
>-|TRBV10-2|TRBJ2-3|TRBD2
TGCGCCAGCAGTGAGTCCAGGGCGGGGACTAGCAGAAGCACAGATACGCAGTATTTT
CASSESRAGTSRSTDTQYF
>-|TRBV6-5|TRBJ1-5|-
TGTGCCAGCAGGGCGGTGGGGGGGCGGAATCAGCCCCAGCATTTT
CASRAVGGRNQPQHF
>-|TRBV5-1|TRBJ1-4|-
TGCGCCAGCAGCTTGGGTACAACAGGGCCGGGGGAAAAACTGTTTTTT
CASSLGTTGPGEKLFF
>-|TRBV18|TRBJ2-2|TRBD1
TGTGCCAGCTCACCGACAGGGGGAAACACCGGGGAGCTGTTTTTT
CASSPTGGNTGELFF
>-|TRBV18|TRBJ2-2|TRBD2
TGTGCCAGCTCACCATTCATGGGACTAGAGGGAACCGGGGAGCTGTTTTTT
CASSPFMGLEGTGELFF